This T cell receptor beta chain was retrieved from a study of blood T cell repertoires in COVID-19. J gave up 3 bases and V 2 bases, and 9 bases lay outside the gene matches. Looked up from germline, CDR1 is MNHEY and CDR2 is SVGEGT. The CDR3 is 16 amino acids. Data came from immunoSEQ multiplex PCR; TCRdb stores just in-frame clones and leaves some out. The sample shows 140,000 or so clones, more than 70% of them seen only once. Sequences were obtained from peripheral blood. This clonotype was sampled from a woman aged 45-65 years with acute or convalescent COVID-19. V and J are TRBV6-2 or TRBV6-3 and TRBJ2-7; 8 positions match TRBD2. This CDR3 is CASSYLQLAEIYEQYF. The CDR3 DNA reads TGTGCCAGCAGTTACCTGCAACTAGCGGAAATCTACGAGCAGTACTTC.